Below, 24 T cell receptor beta chains from the same sample are listed, as sequenced in a study of CD8+CD57+ T cells in acquired aplastic anemia. The patients chosen for sequencing had shown expansion of CD8+CD57+ cells (detected by flow cytometry). Profiling of TCR beta VDJ combinations and CDR3 sequences used genomic DNA as template. TCRdb re-called the reads with MiXCR, one entry per CDR3 protein. The profile shows about 160,000 distinct CDR3 sequences, approximately 44% of them singletons. Sequenced: sorted CD4+, CD8+, or CD8+CD57+ T cells (not recorded which) from PBMCs. These receptors were taken from a human donor with aplastic anemia.

In its sample, this clonotype was seen many times. The chain has TRBV10-3 and TRBJ2-2; 8 bases align to TRBD1. Looked up from germline, CDR1 is ENHRY and CDR2 is SYGVKD. Losses at the gene ends were 6 bases for V and 1 base for J; bases not matched to a gene: 4. This CDR3 comprises 15 residues. DNA of the CDR3: TGTGCCATCAGGGGGGACAGGAAGAACACCGGGGAGCTGTTTTTT. Its protein is CAIRGDRKNTGELFF.

The V gene is TRBV29-1, the J gene TRBJ2-5, with 12 bases fitting TRBD2. This CDR3 has 14 residues. V was pared by 4 bases and J by 4 bases, with 4 bases of the junction left unmatched. The germline CDR1 and CDR2 sequences are SQVTM and ANQGSEA. The CDR3 region is CSVVLLAGGETQYF. CDR3 sequence (DNA): TGCAGCGTTGTTCTACTAGCGGGGGGAGAGACCCAGTACTTC.

This sequence joins TRBV6-5 and TRBJ2-5; D unclear. V was clipped by 0 bases and J by 5 bases, with 16 bases between them. The CDR3 contains 16 residues. The germline CDR1 and CDR2 sequences are MNHEY and SVGAGI. This CDR3 is CASSYSVAAQGETQYF. In DNA form, the CDR3 reads TGTGCCAGCAGTTACTCGGTGGCCGCCCAAGGGGAGACCCAGTACTTC.

This clonotype appeared many times. This chain links TRBV7-9 with TRBJ2-7; TRBD1 agrees at 9 bases. Germline-derived CDR1 and CDR2 are SEHNR and FQNEAQ (reference sequence). The CDR3 consists of 15 residues. V gave up 5 bases and J gave up 6 bases; unmatched junction bases: 11. CDR3 nucleotides: TGTGCCAGCAGCCGGCAGGGACAGGGTACCATCGAGCAGTACTTC. Translated: CASSRQGQGTIEQYF.

V is TRBV7-3 and J is TRBJ2-2; D unresolved. This CDR3 has 14 residues. V was shortened by 8 bases and J by 4 bases, with 14 bases between the two germline ends. Germline CDR1 reads SGHTA; CDR2 reads FQGTGA. The CDR3 DNA sequence: TGTGCCAGCGGACCGACCGGTGGCACCGGGGAGCTGTTTTTT. Translating gives CASGPTGGTGELFF.

At least ten counts were recorded for this clonotype. The CDR3 loop reads CASSPEGQGKAEAFF. The CDR3 nucleotides are TGTGCCAGCAGCCCCGAGGGACAGGGAAAGGCTGAAGCTTTCTTT. The rearrangement links TRBV9 to TRBJ1-1; 9 bases fit TRBD1. V lost 4 bases to trimming and J lost 6 bases; unmatched junction nucleotides: 10. The CDR3 is made up of 15 amino acids. Germline values: CDR1 SGDLS, CDR2 YYNGEE.

This chain connects TRBV30 to TRBJ1-3; D is unresolved. V was shortened by 4 bases and J by 2 bases, with 6 bases between the two germline ends. This CDR3 is 12 amino acids long. Germline V CDR1 and CDR2: GTSNPN, SVGIG (reference sequence). CDR3 in amino acids: CAWKEAGNTIYF. CDR3 in DNA: TGTGCCTGGAAAGAAGCTGGAAACACCATATATTTT. The variable domain in full, with the rest retrieved from reference TRBV30 and TRBJ1-3, is SQTIHQWPATLVQPVGSPLSLECTVEGTSNPNLYWYRQAAGRGLQLLFYSVGIGQISSEVPQNLSASRPQDRQFILSSKKLLLSDSGFYLCAWKEAGNTIYFGEGSWLTVV.

This clonotype was counted ten times or more. The CDR3 DNA sequence: TGCAGTGCATCCGGACAGCCCAAAGGAGGAGGATATGAAAAACTGTTTTTT. As protein: CSASGQPKGGGYEKLFF. This chain connects TRBV20-1 to TRBJ1-4, with D maybe TRBD1 (6 bases). Germline CDR1 DFQATT, CDR2 SNEGSKA (reference sequence). The CDR3 consists of 17 residues. V shed 6 bases and J shed 6 bases, with 26 bases lying between them.

This clonotype showed up just a few times. The chain joins TRBV10-1 to TRBJ2-7; D not certain. V was trimmed by 0 bases and J by 6 bases, leaving 6 bases between them. The CDR3 runs to 12 residues. Germline loops: CDR1 WNHNN, CDR2 SYGVQD (reference sequence). CDR3 region: CASSESMFEQYF. The CDR3, as DNA: TGCGCCAGCAGTGAGTCGATGTTCGAGCAGTACTTC.

The chain has TRBV29-1 and TRBJ2-1, with D possibly being TRBD1 (6 bases). Deletions cut 6 bases from V and 3 bases from J, with 15 bases between. The CDR3 loop spans 14 amino acids. CDR1 is SQVTM and CDR2 is ANQGSEA in the germline V gene. Here the CDR3 DNA reads TGCAGCGTCCTTCTACAGGGCATCTACAATGAGCAGTTCTTC. Translated: CSVLLQGIYNEQFF.

This clonotype was seen many times. J is TRBJ1-2 and V is TRBV20-1; D not resolved. The CDR3 loop spans 12 amino acids. V was pared by 3 bases and J by 0 bases, with 5 bases between. CDR1 DFQATT and CDR2 SNEGSKA come from the germline V gene (reference sequence). CDR3 sequence: CSASQTNYGYTF. The CDR3, as DNA: TGCAGTGCTAGTCAAACTAACTATGGCTACACCTTC.

The chain uses TRBV20-1 and TRBJ2-1, with a tentative D call TRBD2 (5 bases). CDR1 is DFQATT and CDR2 is SNEGSKA in the germline V gene (reference sequence). V lost 1 base, J lost 10 bases, and 8 bases lay in between. The CDR3 contains 11 residues. The CDR3 bases are TGCAGTGCTAGAGTTGCGGGCGAGCAGTTCTTC. Protein sequence: CSARVAGEQFF.

This clonotype has ten or more counts. J is TRBJ1-5 and V is TRBV3-1; the D is unclear. The CDR3 runs 13 residues. The germline gives CDR1 LGHDT, CDR2 YNNKEL (reference sequence). V was clipped by 4 bases and J by 4 bases, with 8 bases between them. The CDR3: CASSLTDNQPQHF. For the CDR3, the DNA is TGTGCCAGCAGCCTAACAGATAATCAGCCCCAGCATTTT. Looking up the rest from reference TRBV3-1 and TRBJ1-5 gives the full variable domain: DTAVSQTPKYLVTQMGNDKSIKCEQNLGHDTMYWYKQDSKKFLKIMFSYNNKELIINETVPNRFSPKSPDKAHLNLHINSLELGDSAVYFCASSLTDNQPQHFGDGTRLSIL.

The CDR3 reads CATSLQGTGELFF. The CDR3 region has the DNA TGTGCCACCAGTTTACAGGGTACCGGGGAGCTGTTTTTT. The V call is TRBV24-1, the J call TRBJ2-2, with TRBD1 as a possible D gene (6 bases). Trimming stripped 6 bases from V and 5 bases from J, with 9 bases between. Germline lookup yields CDR1 KGHDR and CDR2 SFDVKD. This CDR3 has 13 amino acids.

The sample holds many counts of this clonotype. In nucleotides, the CDR3 is TGTGCCAGCAGCTTCGACCCTCCTTATACGCAGTATTTT. It codes for CASSFDPPYTQYF. The chain has TRBV5-6 and TRBJ2-3; D remains ambiguous. V lost 2 bases to trimming and J lost 7 bases, with 11 bases between them. This CDR3 comprises 13 residues. Per germline, CDR1 SGHDT and CDR2 YYEEEE.

V gene TRBV20-1 combines with J gene TRBJ1-1; D is undetermined. Germline CDR1 and CDR2: DFQATT and SNEGSKA (reference sequence). Trimming took 3 bases from V and 1 from J, leaving 9 bases between them. The CDR3 length is 13 residues. CDR3 DNA: TGCAGTGCTAGGGGGTTCGGGAACACTGAAGCTTTCTTT. Translation gives CSARGFGNTEAFF.

This clonotype was seen only a few times. The J gene is TRBJ2-7, the V gene TRBV2, with 7 bases matching TRBD1. The germline gives CDR1 SNHLY, CDR2 FYNNEI. The CDR3 is 14 residues long. Unmatched junction bases numbered 13, after V lost 8 bases and J lost 6 bases. The CDR3 region has the DNA TGTGCCAGCTCTAAAATAGGACAGGAGGTCGAGCAGTACTTC. Translated: CASSKIGQEVEQYF.

This clonotype was seen repeatedly, ten times or more. The rearrangement uses TRBV28 and TRBJ1-2, with a tentative D call TRBD1 (5 bases). Deletions cut 6 bases from V and 4 bases from J, with 12 bases between. Germline values: CDR1 MDHEN, CDR2 SYDVKM. This CDR3 is 13 amino acids long. CDR3 bases: TGTGCCAGCAGCTCCCTCGGGACCTATGGCTACACCTTC. This encodes CASSSLGTYGYTF.

This clonotype was detected many times. This rearrangement joins TRBV7-2 to TRBJ1-2; D is possibly TRBD1 (6 bases). The CDR3 covers 13 residues. With 5 bases removed from V and 7 bases from J, the gap between germline ends came to 14 bases. Per the germline V gene, CDR1 is SGHTA and CDR2 is FQGNSA. The CDR3 sequence: CASSRGGDGGYTF. Here the CDR3 DNA reads TGTGCCAGCAGCCGAGGGGGTGATGGTGGCTACACCTTC.

The rearrangement uses TRBV24-1 and TRBJ2-1; the D is unclear. CDR1 is KGHDR, CDR2 SFDVKD, per germline. V lost 5 bases and J lost 6, with 13 bases in between. CDR3 length: 14 residues. The CDR3 loop is CATSGRVALNEQFF. The CDR3 nucleotides are TGTGCCACCAGTGGGCGAGTGGCCCTCAATGAGCAGTTCTTC.

The chain joins TRBV20-1 to TRBJ2-3; the D is unclear. The germline V gene has CDR1 DFQATT and CDR2 SNEGSKA (reference sequence). The CDR3 totals 10 residues. The V end was cut by 5 bases, the J end by 2 bases, with 2 bases between. The CDR3 DNA reads as TGCAGTGCTTTCACAGATACGCAGTATTTT. Its protein is CSAFTDTQYF.

The rearrangement uses TRBV20-1 and TRBJ2-7; 7 bases map to TRBD1. The CDR3 extends over 13 amino acids. Trimming removed 6 bases from V and 5 bases from J; junction bases left unmatched: 10. The germline CDR1 and CDR2 sequences are DFQATT and SNEGSKA (reference sequence). The CDR3 loop reads CSAHPRQGNEQYF. DNA of the CDR3: TGCAGTGCCCACCCGAGACAGGGAAACGAGCAGTACTTC.

The chain links TRBV2 to TRBJ2-2, with D unclear. This CDR3 contains 12 residues. The germline V and J ends were trimmed by 6 bases and 4 bases, with 6 bases remaining between them. CDR1 and CDR2 from the germline V gene are SNHLY and FYNNEI. CDR3 protein: CASRKGTGELFF. The CDR3 DNA reads TGTGCCAGCAGGAAGGGCACCGGGGAGCTGTTTTTT.

The gene calls are TRBV7-1 and TRBJ2-1; D may be TRBD1 (5 bases). TRBV7-1 counts as an open reading frame of uncertain function. V lost 3 bases, J lost 2 bases, and 26 bases lay in between. CDR3 length: 20 residues. CDR3 loop: CASSSVGPSGIVSTYNEQFF. Here the CDR3 DNA reads TGTGCCAGCAGCTCGGTGGGGCCATCGGGCATAGTGTCTACCTACAATGAGCAGTTCTTC.